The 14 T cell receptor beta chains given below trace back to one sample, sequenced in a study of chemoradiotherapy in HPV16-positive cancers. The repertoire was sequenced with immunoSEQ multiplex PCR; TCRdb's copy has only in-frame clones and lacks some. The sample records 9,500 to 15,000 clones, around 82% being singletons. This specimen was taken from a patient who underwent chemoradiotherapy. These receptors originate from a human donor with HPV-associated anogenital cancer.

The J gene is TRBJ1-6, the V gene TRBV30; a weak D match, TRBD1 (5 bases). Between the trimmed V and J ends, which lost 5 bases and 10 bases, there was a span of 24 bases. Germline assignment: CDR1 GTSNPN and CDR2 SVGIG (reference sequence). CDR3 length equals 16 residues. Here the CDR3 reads CAWSDINLRGGSPLHF. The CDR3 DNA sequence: TGTGCCTGGTCGGATATTAACTTGAGGGGCGGCTCACCCCTCCACTTT.

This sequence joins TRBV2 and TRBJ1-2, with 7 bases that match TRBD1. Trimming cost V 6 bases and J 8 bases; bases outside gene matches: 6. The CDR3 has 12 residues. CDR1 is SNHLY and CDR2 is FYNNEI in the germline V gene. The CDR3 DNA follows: TGTGCCAGCAGGATGACAGGGTCGGGCTACACCTTC. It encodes CASRMTGSGYTF. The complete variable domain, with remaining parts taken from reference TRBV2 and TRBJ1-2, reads EPEVTQTPSHQVTQMGQEVILRCVPISNHLYFYWYRQILGQKVEFLVSFYNNEISEKSEIFDDQFSVERPDGSNFTLKIRSTKLEDSAMYFCASRMTGSGYTFGSGTRLTVV.

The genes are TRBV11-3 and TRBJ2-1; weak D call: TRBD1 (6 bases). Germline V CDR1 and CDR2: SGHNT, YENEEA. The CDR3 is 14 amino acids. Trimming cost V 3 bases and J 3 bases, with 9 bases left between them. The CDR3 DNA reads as TGTGCCAGCAGCTTGGACAGCAACTACAATGAGCAGTTCTTC. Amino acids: CASSLDSNYNEQFF.

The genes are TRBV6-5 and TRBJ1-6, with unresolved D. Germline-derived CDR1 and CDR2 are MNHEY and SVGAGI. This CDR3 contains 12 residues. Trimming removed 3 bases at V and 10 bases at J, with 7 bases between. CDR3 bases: TGTGCCAGCAGTTATAAGGACTCACCCCTCCACTTT. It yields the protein CASSYKDSPLHF.

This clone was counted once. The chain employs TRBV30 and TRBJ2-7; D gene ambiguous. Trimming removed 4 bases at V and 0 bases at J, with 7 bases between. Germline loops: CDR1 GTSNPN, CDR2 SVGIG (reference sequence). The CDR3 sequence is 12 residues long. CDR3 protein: CAWTTSSYEQYF. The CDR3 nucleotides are TGTGCCTGGACAACAAGCTCCTACGAGCAGTACTTC.

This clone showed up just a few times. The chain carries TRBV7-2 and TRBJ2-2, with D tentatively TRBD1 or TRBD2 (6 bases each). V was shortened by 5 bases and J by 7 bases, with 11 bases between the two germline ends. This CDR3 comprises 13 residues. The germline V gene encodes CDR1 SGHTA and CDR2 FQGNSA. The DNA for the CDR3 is TGTGCCAGCAGCACGGGGGCGAGCGGGGAGCTGTTTTTT. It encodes CASSTGASGELFF.

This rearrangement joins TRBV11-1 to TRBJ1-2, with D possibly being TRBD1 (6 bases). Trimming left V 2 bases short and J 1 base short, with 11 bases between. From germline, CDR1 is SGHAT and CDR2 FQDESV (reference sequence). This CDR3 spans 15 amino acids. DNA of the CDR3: TGTGCCAGCAGCTTAAGTGGACAGAGTAACTATGGCTACACCTTC. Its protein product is CASSLSGQSNYGYTF.

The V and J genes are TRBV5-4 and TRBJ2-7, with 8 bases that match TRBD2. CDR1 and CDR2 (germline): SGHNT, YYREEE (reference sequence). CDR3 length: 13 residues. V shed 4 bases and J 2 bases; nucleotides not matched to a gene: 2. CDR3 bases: TGTGCCAGCAGCCCAGCGGGGGCCTACGAGCAGTACTTC. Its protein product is CASSPAGAYEQYF.

This CDR3 is CAWSVKGGKAFF. In DNA form, the CDR3 reads TGTGCCTGGAGTGTGAAGGGGGGGAAAGCTTTCTTT. The chain joins TRBV30 to TRBJ1-1; D may be TRBD1 (6 bases). The V end lost 0 bases, the J end lost 9 bases, and 11 bases lay between the germline ends. CDR3 size: 12 residues. Germline V gene data show CDR1 as GTSNPN and CDR2 as SVGIG (reference sequence).

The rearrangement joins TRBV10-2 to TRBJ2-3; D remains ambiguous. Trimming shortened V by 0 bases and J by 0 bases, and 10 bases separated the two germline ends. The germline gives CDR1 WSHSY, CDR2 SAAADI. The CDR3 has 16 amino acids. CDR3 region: CASSESRATSTDTQYF. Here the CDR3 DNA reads TGCGCCAGCAGTGAGTCTAGGGCTACTAGCACAGATACGCAGTATTTT.

The CDR3 nucleotides are TGTGCCAGCTCACCCCCCGGACTAGACCTTGAAACCGGGGAGCTGTTTTTT. Translation: CASSPPGLDLETGELFF. V gene TRBV18 combines with J gene TRBJ2-2, with TRBD2 matching 7 bases. V lost 3 bases to trimming and J lost 5 bases; unmatched junction nucleotides: 12. This CDR3 has 17 residues. Germline V gives CDR1 KGHSH, CDR2 LQKENI. Full variable domain (remainder filled in from reference TRBV18 and TRBJ2-2): NAGVMQNPRHLVRRRGQEARLRCSPMKGHSHVYWYRQLPEEGLKFMVYLQKENIIDESGMPKERFSAEFPKEGPSILRIQQVVRGDSAAYFCASSPPGLDLETGELFFGEGSRLTVL.

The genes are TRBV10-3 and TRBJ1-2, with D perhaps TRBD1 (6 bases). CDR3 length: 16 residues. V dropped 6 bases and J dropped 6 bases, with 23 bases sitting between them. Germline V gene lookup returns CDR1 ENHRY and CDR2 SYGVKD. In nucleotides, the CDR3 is TGTGCCATCAGAACGGGACACCGGGAGGACGGGAATGGCTACACCTTC. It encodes CAIRTGHREDGNGYTF.

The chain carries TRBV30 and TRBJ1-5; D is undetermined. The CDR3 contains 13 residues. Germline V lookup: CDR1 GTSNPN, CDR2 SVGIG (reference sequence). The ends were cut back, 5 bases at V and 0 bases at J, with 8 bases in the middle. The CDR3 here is CAWAGYSNQPQHF. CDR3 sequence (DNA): TGTGCCTGGGCGGGATATAGCAATCAGCCCCAGCATTTT.

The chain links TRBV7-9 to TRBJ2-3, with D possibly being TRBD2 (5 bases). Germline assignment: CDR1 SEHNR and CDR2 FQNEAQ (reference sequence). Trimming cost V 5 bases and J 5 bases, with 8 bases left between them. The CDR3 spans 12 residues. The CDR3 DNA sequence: TGTGCCAGCAGCCGACGGGGAGATACGCAGTATTTT. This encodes CASSRRGDTQYF.